This T cell receptor (beta chain) was captured in a study of T cells in Graves' hyperthyroidism and ophthalmopathy. Findings of the study overall: Median prediction lead before ophthalmopathy onset was about 6.7 months with the model. Peripheral blood also featured most of the thyroid clonotypes expanded above 0.001.

V lost 9 bases, J lost 7 bases, and 27 bases lay in between. The CDR3 is 16 residues long. Germline V gives CDR1 LNHDA, CDR2 SQIVND (reference sequence). TCR beta CDR3 regions were amplified from RNA transcripts. HTBI primers were employed in a first-round RT-PCR of the TCR CDR3. TCRdb reanalysed the multiplex PCR reads using MiXCR and keeps one entry per CDR3 protein. Here the sample spans around 400,000 distinct CDR3 sequences, 20% to 25% being singletons. The patients, who ranged from 18 to 65 in age, presented with newly diagnosed hyperthyroidism lasting under 2 months. A remark on this clonotype: Its antigen remains unknown.

Source material: blood. The receptor comes from a man aged 50 to 60 with Graves' hyperthyroidism. This rearrangement joins TRBV19 to TRBJ1-2; unclear D gene. Here the CDR3 reads CASTRRPRADGTGYTF. CDR3 nucleotide sequence: TGTGCCAGCACTAGACGGCCACGGGCGGATGGAACTGGCTACACCTTC.